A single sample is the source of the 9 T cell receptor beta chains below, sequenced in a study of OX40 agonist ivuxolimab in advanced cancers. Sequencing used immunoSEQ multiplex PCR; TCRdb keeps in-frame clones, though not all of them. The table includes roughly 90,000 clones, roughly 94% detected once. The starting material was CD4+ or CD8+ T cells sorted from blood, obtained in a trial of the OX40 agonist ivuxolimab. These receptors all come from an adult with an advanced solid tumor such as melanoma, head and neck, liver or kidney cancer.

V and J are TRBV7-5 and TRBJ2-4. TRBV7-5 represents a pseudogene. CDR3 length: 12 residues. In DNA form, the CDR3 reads TGTGCCAGAAGCTTAGGCCCTGCTCTTCAGTACTTC. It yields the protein CARSLGPALQYF.

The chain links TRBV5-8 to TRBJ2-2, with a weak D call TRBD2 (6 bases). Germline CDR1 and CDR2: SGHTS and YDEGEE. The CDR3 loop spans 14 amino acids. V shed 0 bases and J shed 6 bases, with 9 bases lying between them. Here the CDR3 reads CASSLAEGSGELFF. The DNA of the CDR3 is TGTGCCAGCAGCTTGGCGGAGGGTTCCGGGGAGCTGTTTTTT. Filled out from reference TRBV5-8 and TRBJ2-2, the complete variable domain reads EAGVTQSPTHLIKTRGQQATLRCSPISGHTSVYWYQQALGLGLQFLLWYDEGEERNRGNFPPRFSGRQFPNYSSELNVNALELEDSALYLCASSLAEGSGELFFGEGSRLTVL.

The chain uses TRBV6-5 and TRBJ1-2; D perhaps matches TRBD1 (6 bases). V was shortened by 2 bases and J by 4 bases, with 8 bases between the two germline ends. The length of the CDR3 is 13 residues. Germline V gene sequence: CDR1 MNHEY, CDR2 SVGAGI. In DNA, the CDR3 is TGTGCCAGCAGTTACCAAGGGGGCTATGGCTACACCTTC. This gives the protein CASSYQGGYGYTF.

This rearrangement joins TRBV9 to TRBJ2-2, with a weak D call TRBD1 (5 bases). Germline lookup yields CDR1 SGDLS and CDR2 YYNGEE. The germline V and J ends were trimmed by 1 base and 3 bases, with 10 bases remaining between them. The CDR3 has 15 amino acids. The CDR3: CASSVNTRDTGELFF. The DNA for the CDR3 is TGTGCCAGCAGCGTAAACACCAGGGACACCGGGGAGCTGTTTTTT.

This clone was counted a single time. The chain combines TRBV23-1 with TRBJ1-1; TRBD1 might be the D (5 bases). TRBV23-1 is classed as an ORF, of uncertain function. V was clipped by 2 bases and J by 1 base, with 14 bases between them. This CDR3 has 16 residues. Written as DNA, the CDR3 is TGCGCCAGCAGTCAACCAAACAGGAAACCGAACACTGAAGCTTTCTTT. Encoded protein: CASSQPNRKPNTEAFF.

The CDR3 region has the DNA TGTGCCAGCAGTTATGCCGTGAGCACCGGGGAGCTGTTTTTT. Its translation: CASSYAVSTGELFF. The rearrangement joins TRBV6-5 to TRBJ2-2; D gene uncertain. CDR3 length: 14 amino acids. Trimming took off 3 bases at V and 4 bases at J, with 9 bases between the two ends. Germline V gene sequence: CDR1 MNHEY, CDR2 SVGAGI.

CDR3 sequence (DNA): TGTGCCAGCAGTTACAACTCCGGACAGGTGAAAGCTTTCTTT. Translating gives CASSYNSGQVKAFF. This chain links TRBV6-5 with TRBJ1-1, with 7 bases fitting TRBD1. CDR1 is MNHEY, CDR2 SVGAGI, per germline. The CDR3 has 14 residues. V was pared by 2 bases and J by 9 bases, with 9 bases of the junction left unmatched.

The CDR3 sequence: CASSIVGSAETQYF. Written as DNA, the CDR3 is TGTGCCAGTAGTATAGTGGGAAGCGCGGAGACCCAGTACTTC. This sequence joins TRBV19 and TRBJ2-5; D call uncertain. The germline V and J ends were trimmed by 1 base and 5 bases, with 11 bases remaining between them. Per germline, CDR1 LNHDA and CDR2 SQIVND (reference sequence). This CDR3 region has 14 residues. The full variable domain, with the rest looked up from reference TRBV19 and TRBJ2-5, is DGGITQSPKYLFRKEGQNVTLSCEQNLNHDAMYWYRQDPGQGLRLIYYSQIVNDFQKGDIAEGYSVSREKKESFPLTVTSAQKNPTAFYLCASSIVGSAETQYFGPGTRLLVL.

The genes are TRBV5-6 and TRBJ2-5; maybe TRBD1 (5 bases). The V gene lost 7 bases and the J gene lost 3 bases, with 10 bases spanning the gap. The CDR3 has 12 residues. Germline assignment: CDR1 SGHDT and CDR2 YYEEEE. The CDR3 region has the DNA TGTGCCAGCGAAAGGGGTGAAGAGACCCAGTACTTC. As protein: CASERGEETQYF.